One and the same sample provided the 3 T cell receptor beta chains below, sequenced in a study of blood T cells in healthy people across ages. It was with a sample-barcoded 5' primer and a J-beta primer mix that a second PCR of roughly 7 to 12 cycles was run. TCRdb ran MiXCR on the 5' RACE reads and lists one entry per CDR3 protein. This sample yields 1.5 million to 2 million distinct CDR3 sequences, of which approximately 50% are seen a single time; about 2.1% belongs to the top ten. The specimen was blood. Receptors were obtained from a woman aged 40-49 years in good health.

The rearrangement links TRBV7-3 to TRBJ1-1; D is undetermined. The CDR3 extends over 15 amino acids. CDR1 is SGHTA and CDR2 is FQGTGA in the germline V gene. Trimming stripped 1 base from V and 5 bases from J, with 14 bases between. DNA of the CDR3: TGTGCCAGCAGCTTAATAGCGGGAGGGATTACTGAAGCTTTCTTT. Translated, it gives CASSLIAGGITEAFF.

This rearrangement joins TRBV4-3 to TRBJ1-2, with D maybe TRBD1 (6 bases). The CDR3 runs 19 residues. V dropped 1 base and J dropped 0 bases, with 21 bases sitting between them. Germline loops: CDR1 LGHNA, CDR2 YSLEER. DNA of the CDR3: TGCGCCAGCAGCCAAGTCCCTATGGGGGGGGCAAGGACTAACTATGGCTACACCTTC. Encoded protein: CASSQVPMGGARTNYGYTF.

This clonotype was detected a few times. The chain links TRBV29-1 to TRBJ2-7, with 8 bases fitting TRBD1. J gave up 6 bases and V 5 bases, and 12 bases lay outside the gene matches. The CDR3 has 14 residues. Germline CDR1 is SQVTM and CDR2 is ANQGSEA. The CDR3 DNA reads TGCAGCGTTCTCTTCTTGGACAGGGCGGGCGAGCAGTACTTC. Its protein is CSVLFLDRAGEQYF.